A single sample gave rise to the 3 T cell receptor beta chains below, sequenced in a study of response to subunit inactivated influenza vaccine. Each CDR3 protein gets one entry after TCRdb re-called the RT-PCR reads with MiXCR. The sample lists 500,000 or so distinct CDR3 sequences, about 15% occurring once. The input for sequencing was CD4+ T cells sorted from PBMCs, taken around 25 months after vaccination. Receptors were obtained from a man aged 50-75 years who received an inactivated influenza vaccine.

V usage is TRBV10-3 and J usage is TRBJ2-4, with D unresolved. CDR3 length: 13 amino acids. Trimming stripped 3 bases from V and 9 bases from J, with 12 bases between. Per germline, CDR1 ENHRY and CDR2 SYGVKD. The CDR3 reads CAISEGFRTIQYF. CDR3 sequence (DNA): TGTGCCATCAGTGAAGGTTTTCGGACCATTCAGTACTTC.

Remarks on this clonotype: This may arise from a read error, as a much more abundant clone is one base away. The rearrangement uses TRBV6-2 or TRBV6-3 and TRBJ2-3, with 9 positions matching TRBD2. Per germline, CDR1 MNHEY and CDR2 SVGEGT. The CDR3 is 16 amino acids. V shed 6 bases and J 8 bases; nucleotides not matched to a gene: 15. CDR3: CASSKMGQAGGLTQYF. The CDR3 region has the DNA TGTGCCAGCAGCAAGATGGGACAAGCGGGAGGACTTACGCAGTATTTT.

This chain uses TRBV20-1 with TRBJ2-3; TRBD2 might be the D (6 bases). The CDR3 covers 15 residues. CDR1 is DFQATT and CDR2 is SNEGSKA in the germline V gene (reference sequence). The V and J ends lost 2 bases and 3 bases respectively, with 15 bases between them. Here the CDR3 DNA reads TGCAGTGCTAGATCGGGGGAGATTAGGACAGATACGCAGTATTTT. This gives the protein CSARSGEIRTDTQYF.